A single sample is the source of the 30 T cell receptor beta chains below, sequenced in a study of neurological immune-mediated disorders. TCRdb itself ran the 5' RACE reads through MiXCR, one entry per CDR3 protein. This table has approximately 58,000 distinct CDR3 sequences, about 8% appearing once. Time point here: longitudinal time-point 3. Material for sequencing was PBMCs. The source of these receptors is a woman between 40 and 50 years old in good health.

This clonotype has at least ten counts. The junction differs from germline at one of its ends, possibly a read error. The chain recombines TRBV4-1 with TRBJ2-5; 10 nucleotides align to TRBD1. The V gene's germline CDR1 is MGHRA and CDR2 YSYEKL. This CDR3 spans 11 amino acids. This CDR3 is CASLGQGPVSF. CDR3 bases: TGCGCCAGCTTGGGACAGGGGCCGGTGTCCTTC.

This clonotype was picked up many times. The genes are TRBV7-2 and TRBJ2-7, with TRBD1 matching over 10 bases. The CDR3 contains 16 residues. Germline CDR1 SGHTA, CDR2 FQGNSA. The V segment lost 4 bases and the J segment 4 bases; nucleotides outside the gene matches: 10. CDR3 loop: CASSSLFRDRGYEQYF. For the CDR3, the DNA is TGTGCCAGCAGCTCACTCTTCCGGGACAGGGGTTACGAGCAGTACTTC.

This clonotype was seen at least ten times. The chain recombines TRBV7-9 with TRBJ2-1; D is possibly TRBD1 or TRBD2 (6 bases each). V was trimmed by 4 bases and J by 0 bases, leaving 13 bases between them. CDR1 and CDR2 from the germline V gene are SEHNR and FQNEAQ (reference sequence). This CDR3 has 16 residues. For the CDR3, the DNA is TGTGCCAGCAGCTCAGGGGACGGGAGCTCCTACAATGAGCAGTTCTTC. Protein product: CASSSGDGSSYNEQFF.

This clonotype was seen repeatedly, ten times or more. The V and J genes are TRBV6-2 or TRBV6-3 and TRBJ2-7; D is undetermined. Germline V gene sequence: CDR1 MNHEY, CDR2 SVGEGT. The CDR3 runs to 13 residues. V lost 6 bases, J lost 0 bases, and 9 bases lay in between. This CDR3 reads CASRWSFSYEQYF. CDR3 nucleotides: TGTGCCAGCAGATGGAGTTTCTCCTACGAGCAGTACTTC.

This clonotype has at least ten counts. The V gene is TRBV27, the J gene TRBJ2-7, with a possible D match to TRBD1 (6 bases). Trimming removed 5 bases at V and 1 base at J, with 15 bases between. CDR3 length: 15 residues. Germline loops: CDR1 MNHEY, CDR2 SMNVEV (reference sequence). CDR3 nucleotides: TGTGCCAGCAGTCACGACAGGTCTTTTTCCTACGAGCAGTACTTC. As protein: CASSHDRSFSYEQYF.

In this sample, this clonotype turned up many times. The V gene is TRBV9, the J gene TRBJ2-1; no firm D call. Trimming pared 4 bases from V and 9 bases from J, leaving 14 bases between. The CDR3 has 13 residues. Germline-derived CDR1 and CDR2 are SGDLS and YYNGEE. CDR3 loop: CASSRSPRSEQFF. The CDR3, as DNA: TGTGCCAGCAGCCGATCCCCTCGGAGTGAGCAGTTCTTC.

This clonotype was detected many times. The junction shows a germline mismatch at one end, possibly a read error. J is TRBJ2-1 and V is TRBV2; weak D call: TRBD2 (7 bases). CDR3 length: 15 residues. Germline CDR1 SNHLY, CDR2 FYNNEI. This chain's CDR3 is CASGDYAGAGNEQFF. DNA for the CDR3: TGTGCCAGCGGTGACTACGCGGGGGCGGGGAATGAGCAGTTCTTC.

At least ten counts were recorded for this clonotype. V and J are TRBV20-1 and TRBJ2-2, with 7 bases lining up with TRBD2. CDR1 and CDR2 (germline): DFQATT, SNEGSKA (reference sequence). With V trimmed by 6 bases and J by 7 bases, 11 bases remained unmatched. The CDR3 has 14 amino acids. CDR3: CSAKSSGGGGELFF. The CDR3, as DNA: TGCAGTGCAAAATCTAGCGGAGGCGGCGGGGAGCTGTTTTTT.

This clonotype was observed at least ten times. The rearrangement uses TRBV9 and TRBJ1-5; TRBD1 matches 12 bases. V trimming: 7 bases; J trimming: 5 bases; junction bases outside the gene matches: 4. Germline loops: CDR1 SGDLS, CDR2 YYNGEE. The CDR3 runs to 14 residues. The DNA of the CDR3 is TGTGCCAGCGGGGGGACAGGGGGCCATCAGCCCCAGCATTTT. Protein sequence: CASGGTGGHQPQHF.

This clonotype has a count of ten or more. V and J are TRBV12-3 or TRBV12-4 and TRBJ2-2, with D perhaps being TRBD1 or TRBD2 (5 bases each). V lost 6 bases to trimming and J lost 5 bases, with 31 bases between them. The CDR3 extends over 20 amino acids. The CDR3 DNA reads as TGTGCCAGCAGGACGATCTCCGGGACGAAAATCACTAGGGGTACCGGGGAGCTGTTTTTT. This codes for CASRTISGTKITRGTGELFF.

This clonotype was detected ten times or more. V is TRBV12-3 or TRBV12-4 and J is TRBJ2-7; D possibly uses TRBD1 or TRBD2 (5 bases each). This CDR3 has 15 amino acids. V was clipped by 5 bases and J by 0 bases, with 14 bases between them. The CDR3 DNA sequence: TGTGCCAGCAGTCCCGGGACCTCGAGCTCCTACGAGCAGTACTTC. This sequence encodes CASSPGTSSSYEQYF.

This clonotype was detected ten times or more. This rearrangement joins TRBV3-1 to TRBJ2-7; unclear D gene. V was clipped by 1 base and J by 6 bases, with 7 bases between them. CDR1 is LGHDT, CDR2 YNNKEL, per germline (reference sequence). This CDR3 spans 12 amino acids. CDR3 nucleotide sequence: TGTGCCAGCAGCCAAGTTAAGGGCGAGCAGTACTTC. Encoded protein: CASSQVKGEQYF.

The sample holds many counts of this clonotype. V gene TRBV5-1 combines with J gene TRBJ1-1; TRBD1 might be the D (6 bases). CDR3 length: 17 amino acids. Trimming stripped 2 bases from V and 1 base from J, with 18 bases between. CDR1 and CDR2 (germline): SGHRS, YFSETQ. Here the CDR3 reads CASSLSLTGGGNTEAFF. The CDR3 DNA follows: TGCGCCAGCAGCTTATCTCTGACAGGCGGGGGGAACACTGAAGCTTTCTTT.

This clonotype occurred many times. The chain recombines TRBV10-3 with TRBJ2-1, with D uncertain. The CDR3 totals 13 residues. Germline V lookup: CDR1 ENHRY, CDR2 SYGVKD. Trimming removed 11 bases at V and 6 bases at J, with 17 bases between. The CDR3 region has the DNA TGTGCCTCCAAAAACGGCGGCACCAATGAGCAGTTCTTC. Translation: CASKNGGTNEQFF.

This clonotype was seen many times. The chain recombines TRBV29-1 with TRBJ1-3, with D perhaps matching TRBD1 (6 bases). The V end lost 1 base, the J end lost 3 bases, and 16 bases lay between the germline ends. This CDR3 comprises 16 residues. Germline CDR1 SQVTM, CDR2 ANQGSEA. CDR3 bases: TGCAGCGTTGAAGTGACCAGGGGATTTGGTGGAAACACCATATATTTT. Its translation is CSVEVTRGFGGNTIYF.

This clonotype was found many times. J is TRBJ2-5 and V is TRBV12-3 or TRBV12-4, with a weak D call TRBD2 (6 bases). This CDR3 is 15 amino acids long. V lost 2 bases, J lost 2 bases, and 12 bases lay in between. CDR3 DNA sequence: TGTGCCAGCAGTTTACTTCGAGGGAGGCAAGAGACCCAGTACTTC. Protein sequence: CASSLLRGRQETQYF.

This clonotype has at least ten counts. The chain recombines TRBV10-3 with TRBJ2-1; D remains ambiguous. Trimming took 6 bases from V and 7 from J, leaving 16 bases between them. Germline V gene lookup returns CDR1 ENHRY and CDR2 SYGVKD. The CDR3 spans 14 residues. CDR3 amino acids: CAISDSLKTNEQFF. The CDR3 region has the DNA TGTGCCATCAGCGACTCGTTGAAGACGAATGAGCAGTTCTTC.

The rearrangement links TRBV6-2 or TRBV6-3 to TRBJ1-5, with D possibly being TRBD1 (5 bases). The CDR3 covers 16 residues. The V gene's germline CDR1 is MNHEY and CDR2 SVGEGT. Trimming took 3 bases from V and 0 from J, leaving 12 bases between them. Written as DNA, the CDR3 is TGTGCCAGCAGTTATACAGGTGGGGCTAGCAATCAGCCCCAGCATTTT. Its protein is CASSYTGGASNQPQHF.

Ten or more counts support this clonotype. J is TRBJ1-1 and V is TRBV29-1, with D possibly matching TRBD1 (6 bases). The CDR3 is 13 amino acids. Germline CDR1 reads SQVTM; CDR2 reads ANQGSEA. V gave up 7 bases and J gave up 5 bases, with 17 bases separating them. The CDR3: CSGMIQGRTEAFF. CDR3 DNA: TGCAGCGGGATGATACAGGGAAGGACTGAAGCTTTCTTT.

This clonotype was detected ten times or more. The gene calls are TRBV10-3 and TRBJ1-5; D uncertain. CDR1 is ENHRY and CDR2 is SYGVKD in the germline V gene. The CDR3 runs 14 residues. Trimming stripped 2 bases from V and 7 bases from J, with 12 bases between. The CDR3 loop reads CAISELGLRQPQHF. The CDR3 bases are TGTGCCATCAGTGAGCTCGGGCTACGACAGCCCCAGCATTTT.

This clonotype was seen many times. This chain joins TRBV7-2 and TRBJ2-2; TRBD2 matches at 12 bases. This CDR3 has 17 residues. Germline values: CDR1 SGHTA, CDR2 FQGNSA. J gave up 7 bases and V 5 bases, and 11 bases lay outside the gene matches. CDR3 in DNA: TGTGCCAGCAGCCAGGGACTAGCGGGCGTGACGGGCGGGGAGCTGTTTTTT. Protein product: CASSQGLAGVTGGELFF.

This clonotype was counted many times. This rearrangement joins TRBV5-1 to TRBJ1-1; D ambiguous. Germline values: CDR1 SGHRS, CDR2 YFSETQ. V was trimmed by 0 bases and J by 1 base, leaving 7 bases between them. The CDR3 length is 14 residues. For the CDR3, the DNA is TGCGCCAGCAGCTTGGCCCCGGCGAACACTGAAGCTTTCTTT. Translating it yields CASSLAPANTEAFF.

This clonotype was seen many times. The gene calls are TRBV2 and TRBJ2-5; a weak D match, TRBD2 (6 bases). Germline assignment: CDR1 SNHLY and CDR2 FYNNEI. The CDR3 is 14 residues long. Trimming cost V 8 bases and J 4 bases, with 17 bases left between them. As DNA, the CDR3 is TGTGCCAGCGGAGGGGCAGGGTGGAGAGAGACCCAGTACTTC. It encodes CASGGAGWRETQYF.

This clonotype was detected many times. The chain uses TRBV4-3 and TRBJ2-1; the match to TRBD2 covers 13 bases. The CDR3 is 15 amino acids. Germline CDR1 and CDR2: LGHNA and YSLEER. J gave up 4 bases and V 4 bases, and 1 base lay outside the gene matches. In DNA form, the CDR3 reads TGCGCCAGCAGCCGGACTAGCGGGGGTTACAATGAGCAGTTCTTC. Residues: CASSRTSGGYNEQFF.

This clonotype was recorded at least ten times. The genes are TRBV4-3 and TRBJ1-2; TRBD1 aligns across 9 bases. V lost 3 bases and J lost 7; bases outside the gene matches: 6. Per germline, CDR1 LGHNA and CDR2 YSLEER. The CDR3 extends over 14 amino acids. CDR3 in amino acids: CASSQGQGVRGYTF. As DNA, the CDR3 is TGCGCCAGCAGCCAGGGACAGGGCGTCCGTGGCTACACCTTC.

This clonotype has at least ten counts. This rearrangement joins TRBV20-1 to TRBJ2-3; D perhaps matches TRBD1 (5 bases). CDR3 length equals 14 residues. The germline V gene encodes CDR1 DFQATT and CDR2 SNEGSKA (reference sequence). V was pared by 5 bases and J by 2 bases, with 14 bases between. For the CDR3, the DNA is TGCAGTGCTGGGATCAAGGGGAACACAGATACGCAGTATTTT. This gives the protein CSAGIKGNTDTQYF.

This clonotype has at least ten counts. The V and J genes are TRBV20-1 and TRBJ2-7; 10 nucleotides agree with TRBD1. V gave up 3 bases and J gave up 3 bases; unmatched junction bases: 8. This CDR3 is 15 amino acids long. CDR1 is DFQATT, CDR2 SNEGSKA, per germline (reference sequence). CDR3 protein: CSASSTGGDVYEQYF. The CDR3 DNA reads as TGCAGTGCTAGCTCGACAGGGGGCGACGTCTACGAGCAGTACTTC.

The sample holds a few counts of this clonotype. V and J are TRBV10-3 and TRBJ1-2, with 8 bases aligning to TRBD1. This CDR3 spans 14 amino acids. With 6 bases clipped from V and 2 bases from J, the junction kept 5 bases outside the gene matches. In germline, CDR1 is ENHRY, CDR2 SYGVKD. The CDR3 is CAISRGQENYGYTF. The CDR3 region has the DNA TGTGCCATCAGCCGGGGACAGGAGAACTATGGCTACACCTTC.

This clonotype was found many times. This chain joins TRBV10-1 and TRBJ2-3; TRBD2 might be the D (6 bases). The length of the CDR3 is 19 residues. CDR1 and CDR2 (germline): WNHNN, SYGVQD (reference sequence). The ends were cut back, 0 bases at V and 6 bases at J, with 25 bases in the middle. This chain's CDR3 is CASSESIRATSAFPDTQYF. In nucleotides, the CDR3 is TGCGCCAGCAGTGAGTCGATTAGGGCGACTAGTGCATTCCCCGATACGCAGTATTTT.

In its sample, this clonotype was seen many times. The chain uses TRBV10-2 and TRBJ1-2, with D hard to call. Germline V gives CDR1 WSHSY, CDR2 SAAADI. The CDR3 is 14 residues long. The V and J ends lost 0 bases and 3 bases respectively, with 8 bases between them. The CDR3 loop reads CASSESSVYYGYTF. As DNA, the CDR3 is TGCGCCAGCAGTGAGTCTTCGGTTTACTATGGCTACACCTTC.